A single sample is the source of the 4 T cell receptor beta chains below, sequenced in a study of blood T cell repertoires in COVID-19. Clones were read by immunoSEQ multiplex PCR, and TCRdb kept only the in-frame ones, dropping some. The table records around 7,000 clones, around 85% of them present only once. The sequenced sample consisted of peripheral blood. These receptors all stem from a human donor in a cohort sampled during active COVID-19.

The chain is built from TRBV15 and TRBJ2-3, with D possibly TRBD2 on 7 matching bases. Per the germline V gene, CDR1 is LNHNV and CDR2 is YYDKDF (reference sequence). V was pared by 0 bases and J by 2 bases, with 15 bases between. The CDR3 is 17 amino acids. CDR3 DNA sequence: TGTGCCACCAGCAGAGATCTGGCGGGGGCCTTCACAGATACGCAGTATTTT. As protein: CATSRDLAGAFTDTQYF.

The chain employs TRBV6-1 and TRBJ1-2, with D maybe TRBD1 (6 bases). Germline CDR1 and CDR2: MNHNS and SASEGT. Between the trimmed V and J ends, which lost 3 bases and 6 bases, there was a span of 14 bases. This CDR3 has 14 residues. CDR3: CASSEGGASNGYTF. CDR3 DNA sequence: TGTGCCAGCAGTGAGGGGGGGGCGAGTAATGGCTACACCTTC.

The chain has TRBV18 and TRBJ2-3, with TRBD2 identical over 7 bases. This CDR3 is built from 18 residues. CDR1 KGHSH and CDR2 LQKENI come from the germline V gene. The ends lost 2 bases at V and 7 bases at J; junction bases unmatched: 18. The CDR3 region has the DNA TGTGCCAGCTCACCAAGCTCGGTGAGGGAGGGTGGTCGGAATACGCAGTATTTT. Translated, it gives CASSPSSVREGGRNTQYF.

The rearrangement uses TRBV27 and TRBJ2-2; possibly TRBD1 for D (5 bases). The CDR3 is made up of 15 amino acids. The V end lost 5 bases, the J end lost 0 bases, and 10 bases lay between the germline ends. The germline V gene encodes CDR1 MNHEY and CDR2 SMNVEV (reference sequence). The CDR3 here is CASSPWTSNTGELFF. CDR3 DNA sequence: TGTGCCAGCAGTCCGTGGACATCGAACACCGGGGAGCTGTTTTTT.